What follows are 9 T cell receptor beta chains derived from one specimen sequenced in a study of T cells after yellow fever vaccination. One entry per CDR3 protein results from TCRdb running MiXCR on the 5' RACE reads. The sample yields more than 90,000 distinct CDR3 sequences, roughly 7.2% seen once. Here the sequenced sample was CD4+ T cells sorted from PBMCs, taken roughly 45 days after the first yellow fever vaccination. The source is a man between 18 and 29 years old who received the YFV17D yellow fever vaccine.

This clonotype has a count of ten or more. The gene calls are TRBV29-1 and TRBJ1-2; 8 positions agree with TRBD1. The germline CDR1 and CDR2 sequences are SQVTM and ANQGSEA. The V gene end was trimmed by 0 bases and the J gene end by 4 bases; junction bases not matched to a gene: 7. The CDR3 spans 15 residues. The CDR3 DNA is TGCAGCGTTGAAGATCTGACAGGGGAGAGCTATGGCTACACCTTC. The encoded protein is CSVEDLTGESYGYTF. Based on the CDR3 plus reference TRBV29-1 and TRBJ1-2, the full variable domain is SAVISQKPSRDICQRGTSLTIQCQVDSQVTMMFWYRQQPGQSLTLIATANQGSEATYESGFVIDKFPISRPNLTFSTLTVSNMSPEDSSIYLCSVEDLTGESYGYTFGSGTRLTVV.

This clonotype was recorded at least ten times. The chain has TRBV15 and TRBJ2-3, with D perhaps assigned TRBD1 or TRBD2 (6 bases each). CDR1 and CDR2 from the germline V gene are LNHNV and YYDKDF (reference sequence). V lost 0 bases and J lost 5, with 12 bases in between. The CDR3 has 15 residues. The CDR3 spells CATSRDHGGQDTQYF. The CDR3 nucleotides read TGTGCCACCAGCAGAGATCATGGGGGGCAAGATACGCAGTATTTT.

At least ten counts were recorded for this clonotype. The V and J genes are TRBV7-2 and TRBJ2-3; TRBD2 matches 12 bases. The CDR3 consists of 17 residues. V lost 5 bases to trimming and J lost 3 bases; unmatched junction nucleotides: 9. The germline V gene encodes CDR1 SGHTA and CDR2 FQGNSA. In nucleotides, the CDR3 is TGTGCCAGCAGCCTAAGACTAGCGGGGGATAGGACAGATACGCAGTATTTT. Its protein product is CASSLRLAGDRTDTQYF.

This clonotype occurred many times. The J gene is TRBJ1-6, the V gene TRBV5-4; D perhaps matches TRBD1 (5 bases). The CDR3 has 14 amino acids. The V gene's germline CDR1 is SGHNT and CDR2 YYREEE (reference sequence). The V end was cut by 3 bases, the J end by 11 bases, with 15 bases between. In DNA form, the CDR3 reads TGTGCCAGCAGCTCCCAGGGAATGAGGACACCCCTCCACTTT. This encodes CASSSQGMRTPLHF. Full variable domain (missing parts from reference TRBV5-4 and TRBJ1-6): ETGVTQSPTHLIKTRGQQVTLRCSSQSGHNTVSWYQQALGQGPQFIFQYYREEENGRGNFPPRFSGLQFPNYSSELNVNALELDDSALYLCASSSQGMRTPLHFGNGTRLTVT.

This clonotype was detected ten times or more. This chain joins TRBV4-3 and TRBJ1-4; no definite D call. Germline V CDR1 and CDR2: LGHNA, YSLEER. V gave up 0 bases and J gave up 7 bases, with 18 bases separating them. The length of the CDR3 is 17 residues. The CDR3: CASSQDLNPGIGEKLFF. CDR3 coding DNA: TGCGCCAGCAGCCAAGATCTTAACCCGGGAATCGGTGAAAAACTGTTTTTT.

At least ten counts were recorded for this clonotype. The V and J genes are TRBV5-1 and TRBJ2-3, with TRBD2 as a possible D gene (5 bases). The germline gives CDR1 SGHRS, CDR2 YFSETQ. This CDR3 has 11 residues. Trimming pared 7 bases from V and 7 bases from J, leaving 10 bases between. CDR3 coding DNA: TGCGCCAGCCGGTCGGGGAATACGCAGTATTTT. Its protein is CASRSGNTQYF.

This clonotype was counted many times. The chain is built from TRBV5-1 and TRBJ2-1; D is uncertain. CDR1 and CDR2 (germline): SGHRS, YFSETQ. V lost 0 bases to trimming and J lost 6 bases, with 13 bases between them. The CDR3 covers 15 residues. Here the CDR3 DNA reads TGCGCCAGCAGCTTGGCGCACCCCGTCGGCAATGAGCAGTTCTTC. Its translation: CASSLAHPVGNEQFF.

This rearrangement joins TRBV18 to TRBJ2-1, with 10 bases matching TRBD2. Germline values: CDR1 KGHSH, CDR2 LQKENI. The junction had 3 bases not matched to a gene; V was cut back by 0 bases and J by 10 bases. The CDR3 length is 14 residues. In DNA, the CDR3 is TGTGCCAGCTCACCACCGGGACTAGCGCGCGAGCAGTTCTTC. It yields the protein CASSPPGLAREQFF.

This clonotype occurred a few times. The CDR3 sequence is CASSLAYRDTLEKLFF. DNA for the CDR3: TGTGCCAGCAGCTTAGCCTACCGGGACACCCTTGAAAAACTGTTTTTT. The chain links TRBV7-6 to TRBJ1-4; TRBD1 is a possible D gene (6 bases). Germline V gives CDR1 SGHVS, CDR2 FNYEAQ. There are 16 residues in the CDR3. Trimming stripped 0 bases from V and 7 bases from J, with 15 bases between.